These 20 T cell receptor beta chains came from one sample sequenced in a study of T cell responses to AZD1222 COVID-19 vaccine. The repertoire was sequenced with immunoSEQ multiplex PCR; TCRdb's copy has only in-frame clones and lacks some. Among 100,000 to 150,000 clones, more than 75% were seen once, and the ten largest hold over 9.5%. The sequenced sample was peripheral blood, obtained on day 0 of AZD1222 vaccination. The receptor source for this set is an adult in good health.

V gene TRBV7-2 combines with J gene TRBJ1-1; the D gene is possibly TRBD1 (6 bases). The V end was cut by 1 base, the J end by 5 bases, with 26 bases between. The germline gives CDR1 SGHTA, CDR2 FQGNSA. This CDR3 has 19 residues. CDR3 in amino acids: CASSLENLYRVGSKTEAFF. In DNA form, the CDR3 reads TGTGCCAGCAGCTTAGAGAACCTCTACAGGGTAGGGTCGAAAACTGAAGCTTTCTTT.

The chain couples TRBV11-1 to TRBJ2-7, with unresolved D. The length of the CDR3 is 13 residues. Per the germline V gene, CDR1 is SGHAT and CDR2 is FQDESV (reference sequence). Trimming left V 3 bases short and J 0 bases short, with 6 bases between. The CDR3 protein is CASSLDGSYEQYF. The CDR3, as DNA: TGTGCCAGCAGCTTGGACGGCTCCTACGAGCAGTACTTC.

In this sample, this clone turned up a few times. This chain links TRBV4-1 with TRBJ2-7; TRBD1 matches at 9 bases. The CDR3 spans 15 residues. Per germline, CDR1 MGHRA and CDR2 YSYEKL. Trimming at V came to 0 bases and at J to 9 bases, leaving 9 bases not matched to a gene. CDR3 amino acids: CASSQDGTGRTGQYF. In DNA, the CDR3 is TGCGCCAGCAGCCAAGATGGGACAGGGCGTACAGGGCAGTACTTC.

This clone was detected only once. The CDR3 DNA reads as TGTGCCACCAGCCAATGGGTAGGGACTGAAGCTTTCTTT. Its translation: CATSQWVGTEAFF. The chain employs TRBV15 and TRBJ1-1; unclear D gene. The germline V and J ends were trimmed by 5 bases and 5 bases, with 12 bases remaining between them. The CDR3 is 13 residues long. Germline loops: CDR1 LNHNV, CDR2 YYDKDF (reference sequence). Full variable domain (outside the CDR3, taken from reference TRBV15 and TRBJ1-1): DAMVIQNPRYQVTQFGKPVTLSCSQTLNHNVMYWYQQKSSQAPKLLFHYYDKDFNNEADTPDNFQSRRPNTSFCFLDIRSPGLGDTAMYLCATSQWVGTEAFFGQGTRLTVV.

The J gene is TRBJ2-1, the V gene TRBV11-2; TRBD2 aligns across 7 bases. V lost 1 base, J lost 7 bases, and 4 bases stayed unmatched. The CDR3 runs 14 residues. Germline V CDR1 and CDR2: SGHAT, FQNNGV. The CDR3 nucleotides read TGTGCCAGCAGCTTAGTAGGCGGGGGTAATGAGCAGTTCTTC. This codes for CASSLVGGGNEQFF. Looking up the rest from reference TRBV11-2 and TRBJ2-1 gives the full variable domain: EAGVAQSPRYKIIEKRQSVAFWCNPISGHATLYWYQQILGQGPKLLIQFQNNGVVDDSQLPKDRFSAERLKGVDSTLKIQPAKLEDSAVYLCASSLVGGGNEQFFGPGTRLTVL.

This chain uses TRBV6-5 with TRBJ1-6; no firm D call. This CDR3 has 12 residues. Trimming cost V 2 bases and J 14 bases, with 10 bases left between them. Per germline, CDR1 MNHEY and CDR2 SVGAGI. CDR3 nucleotides: TGTGCCAGCAGTTACGCCCGATCTTCCCTCCACTTT. It yields the protein CASSYARSSLHF.

The chain joins TRBV30 to TRBJ1-3; D is ambiguous. Germline V gives CDR1 GTSNPN, CDR2 SVGIG (reference sequence). The V end lost 1 base, the J end lost 1 base, and 14 bases lay between the germline ends. The CDR3 consists of 16 residues. The CDR3 DNA is TGTGCCTGGAGTGGGGCGGGGAAGGCTTCTGGAAACACCATATATTTT. Its translation is CAWSGAGKASGNTIYF.

The CDR3 loop is CASSLQIREKLFF. The CDR3 bases are TGTGCCAGCAGTTTACAAATCCGCGAAAAACTGTTTTTT. The rearrangement joins TRBV12-3 or TRBV12-4 to TRBJ1-4; D is unclear. The V and J ends lost 2 bases and 8 bases respectively, with 9 bases between them. The CDR3 has 13 residues.

CDR3 DNA sequence: TGTGCCAGCAGTTACGACCTGGGACTAGCGGGGGGGCTGTATCCCTACGAGCAGTACTTC. Translating gives CASSYDLGLAGGLYPYEQYF. The chain is built from TRBV6-2 or TRBV6-3 and TRBJ2-7, with 16 bases fitting TRBD2. Losses at the gene ends were 2 bases for V and 2 bases for J; bases not matched to a gene: 12. Germline V gene data show CDR1 as MNHEY and CDR2 as SVGEGT. This CDR3 is 20 amino acids long.

This clone is a singleton in its sample. This sequence joins TRBV7-2 and TRBJ2-1; TRBD2 aligns across 11 bases. The germline V gene has CDR1 SGHTA and CDR2 FQGNSA. There are 15 residues in the CDR3. With 4 bases clipped from V and 6 bases from J, the junction kept 5 bases outside the gene matches. The DNA for the CDR3 is TGTGCCAGCAGCTGGCTAGCGGGAGGTCGCAATGAGCAGTTCTTC. It translates to CASSWLAGGRNEQFF.

This rearrangement joins TRBV21-1 to TRBJ2-7; TRBD1 is the table's D call, not checked against the DNA. TRBV21-1 is a listed pseudogene. This CDR3 spans 12 amino acids. The CDR3: CASSKPQYEQYF. DNA for the CDR3: TGTGCCAGCAGCAAACCCCAGTACGAGCAGTACTTC.

The sample holds a few counts of this clone. This chain joins TRBV2 and TRBJ1-5; no clear D. Trimming cost V 4 bases and J 4 bases, with 5 bases left between them. The germline CDR1 and CDR2 sequences are SNHLY and FYNNEI. This CDR3 comprises 12 residues. The DNA of the CDR3 is TGTGCCAGCAGTGCCGAGAATCAGCCCCAGCATTTT. Its translation: CASSAENQPQHF.

A single count supports this clone. J is TRBJ2-7 and V is TRBV11-2, with 7 bases lining up with TRBD1. The germline CDR1 and CDR2 sequences are SGHAT and FQNNGV. V shed 3 bases, J shed 0 bases, and the junction held 5 bases outside the gene matches. CDR3 length equals 15 residues. Here the CDR3 reads CASSFPGQSSYEQYF. Written as DNA, the CDR3 is TGTGCCAGCAGCTTTCCGGGACAGAGCTCCTACGAGCAGTACTTC.

The genes are TRBV4-2 and TRBJ1-1; D unclear. Trimming took off 0 bases at V and 0 bases at J, with 2 bases between the two ends. CDR3 size: 13 residues. Germline assignment: CDR1 LGHNA and CDR2 YNFKEQ. CDR3 sequence: CASSQELNTEAFF. In nucleotides, the CDR3 is TGTGCCAGCAGCCAAGAGCTGAACACTGAAGCTTTCTTT.

The rearrangement uses TRBV12-5 and TRBJ1-1; D not resolved. V lost 1 base, J lost 2 bases, and 5 bases lay in between. Germline assignment: CDR1 LGHNT and CDR2 FRNRAP. The CDR3 runs 13 residues. CDR3 bases: TGTGCTAGTGGTTTGGCATTCAACACTGAAGCTTTCTTT. It codes for CASGLAFNTEAFF.

The chain joins TRBV6-9 to TRBJ2-7; TRBD1 matches at 7 bases. CDR1 is MNHGY and CDR2 is SVAAGI in the germline V gene. This CDR3 is 15 amino acids long. V was clipped by 7 bases and J by 3 bases; unmatched bases: 12. DNA of the CDR3: TGTGCCAGCAAAAAAGGGGGCTTAGGCTTCTACGAGCAGTACTTC. Protein sequence: CASKKGGLGFYEQYF.

This rearrangement joins TRBV18 to TRBJ1-2, with D possibly matching TRBD1 (6 bases). V gave up 0 bases and J gave up 2 bases, with 10 bases separating them. CDR3 size: 15 residues. CDR1 is KGHSH and CDR2 is LQKENI in the germline V gene. CDR3 DNA sequence: TGTGCCAGCTCACCACCTCGGGGGCAGAACTATGGCTACACCTTC. This translates into CASSPPRGQNYGYTF.

The chain links TRBV2 to TRBJ2-1; the match to TRBD1 covers 9 bases. The trim removed 5 bases at V and 11 bases at J, leaving 13 bases unmatched. The germline CDR1 and CDR2 sequences are SNHLY and FYNNEI. The CDR3 runs 15 residues. The CDR3 is CASSPDRGATVKQFF. The CDR3 DNA is TGTGCCAGCAGTCCGGACAGGGGTGCTACAGTCAAGCAGTTCTTC.

The gene calls are TRBV6-2 or TRBV6-3 and TRBJ2-5; 11 positions match TRBD2. The CDR3 runs to 16 residues. Germline CDR1 and CDR2: MNHEY and SVGEGT. V shed 2 bases and J 5 bases; nucleotides not matched to a gene: 7. The CDR3 protein is CASSYTSGRSGETQYF. DNA of the CDR3: TGTGCCAGCAGTTACACTAGCGGGAGATCGGGGGAGACCCAGTACTTC.

V is TRBV29-1 and J is TRBJ2-7; D not resolved. Trimming took off 5 bases at V and 3 bases at J, with 14 bases between the two ends. Germline V gives CDR1 SQVTM, CDR2 ANQGSEA. The CDR3 covers 13 residues. This CDR3 reads CSVSRGMNYEQYF. The CDR3 DNA is TGCAGCGTTAGTCGTGGGATGAACTACGAGCAGTACTTC.